The 27 T cell receptor beta chains below were found in one sample sequenced in a study of early T cells in non-severe SARS-CoV-2 infection. TCRdb reanalysed the 5' RACE reads using MiXCR and keeps one entry per CDR3 protein. The sample consists of tens of thousands of distinct CDR3 sequences, over 9.5% of them appearing once. Sequencing was carried out using whole blood. The receptor source for this set is an adult who was a healthcare worker with PCR-confirmed SARS-CoV-2 infection or an uninfected control (not recorded which).

Ten or more counts support this clonotype. The gene calls are TRBV7-3 and TRBJ2-1, with 10 bases identical to TRBD2. The CDR3 runs 15 residues. The junction had 8 bases not matched to a gene; V was cut back by 5 bases and J by 7 bases. Germline lookup yields CDR1 SGHTA and CDR2 FQGTGA. CDR3 sequence reads: CASSISGRVGNEQFF. The DNA of the CDR3 is TGTGCCAGCAGCATAAGCGGGAGGGTTGGGAATGAGCAGTTCTTC.

This clonotype was counted a few times. The chain carries TRBV20-1 and TRBJ2-2; TRBD2 matches 13 bases. Germline loops: CDR1 DFQATT, CDR2 SNEGSKA (reference sequence). V was pared by 6 bases and J by 2 bases, with 12 bases of the junction left unmatched. The CDR3 totals 18 residues. For the CDR3, the DNA is TGCAGTGCCCCTTCGGGACTAGCGGGACTTGGCAACACCGGGGAGCTGTTTTTT. This encodes CSAPSGLAGLGNTGELFF.

This clonotype showed up many times. CDR3 protein: CASSRLAGGVDTQYF. The CDR3, as DNA: TGTGCCAGTAGCCGACTAGCGGGAGGAGTAGATACGCAGTATTTT. V is TRBV19 and J is TRBJ2-3; 13 bases are a match to TRBD2. Germline loops: CDR1 LNHDA, CDR2 SQIVND (reference sequence). The CDR3 loop spans 15 amino acids. The ends lost 6 bases at V and 5 bases at J; junction bases unmatched: 5.

This clonotype was picked up many times. The chain recombines TRBV12-3 or TRBV12-4 with TRBJ2-7; 8 bases are a match to TRBD1. Losses at the gene ends were 5 bases for V and 2 bases for J; bases not matched to a gene: 5. The CDR3 has 14 residues. The CDR3 nucleotides read TGTGCCAGCAGTCCTCCGGGACAGGCCTACGAGCAGTACTTC. It encodes CASSPPGQAYEQYF.

This clonotype was found many times. This rearrangement joins TRBV5-5 to TRBJ2-7; 11 nucleotides agree with TRBD2. CDR3 length: 15 amino acids. The germline V gene has CDR1 SGHKS and CDR2 YYEKEE (reference sequence). The J segment lost 3 bases and the V segment lost 4 bases, leaving 6 bases of the junction unmatched. This CDR3 is CASSQPGLAVYEQYF. CDR3 nucleotides: TGTGCCAGCAGCCAACCGGGACTAGCGGTCTACGAGCAGTACTTC. Full variable domain (outside the CDR3, taken from reference TRBV5-5 and TRBJ2-7): DAGVTQSPTHLIKTRGQQVTLRCSPISGHKSVSWYQQVLGQGPQFIFQYYEKEERGRGNFPDRFSARQFPNYSSELNVNALLLGDSALYLCASSQPGLAVYEQYFGPGTRLTVT.

This clonotype was counted at least ten times. The gene calls are TRBV12-3 or TRBV12-4 and TRBJ2-5; 8 nucleotides line up with TRBD1. The V and J ends lost 3 bases and 4 bases, in that order; junction bases with no gene match: 7. The CDR3 covers 15 residues. The DNA of the CDR3 is TGTGCCAGCAGTTTTAGCGCCACAGGGGGAGAGACCCAGTACTTC. It encodes CASSFSATGGETQYF.

This clonotype turned up a few times. The chain has TRBV5-8 and TRBJ1-2; possibly TRBD1 for D (6 bases). Between the trimmed V and J ends, which lost 0 bases and 6 bases, there was a span of 12 bases. CDR3 length: 14 amino acids. CDR1 and CDR2 from the germline V gene are SGHTS and YDEGEE. The CDR3 DNA is TGTGCCAGCAGCTTGGACAGGGAAATGGATGGCTACACCTTC. This translates into CASSLDREMDGYTF.

The table lists this clonotype with many counts. The chain employs TRBV29-1 and TRBJ2-1; 12 nucleotides agree with TRBD2. The V and J ends lost 0 bases and 8 bases, in that order; junction bases with no gene match: 5. This CDR3 contains 15 residues. Germline V CDR1 and CDR2: SQVTM, ANQGSEA. CDR3 in DNA: TGCAGCGTTGAAGATCTGTCTAGCGGGGGGGATGAGCAGTTCTTC. Amino acids: CSVEDLSSGGDEQFF.

The table lists this clonotype with many counts. CDR3 loop: CASSLDHSTDTQYF. In nucleotides, the CDR3 is TGTGCCAGCAGCTTAGACCACAGCACAGATACGCAGTATTTT. The rearrangement links TRBV11-2 to TRBJ2-3, with D unresolved. The CDR3 consists of 14 residues. CDR1 and CDR2 (germline): SGHAT, FQNNGV. With 0 bases removed from V and 0 bases from J, the gap between germline ends came to 4 bases. The variable domain in full, with the rest retrieved from reference TRBV11-2 and TRBJ2-3, is EAGVAQSPRYKIIEKRQSVAFWCNPISGHATLYWYQQILGQGPKLLIQFQNNGVVDDSQLPKDRFSAERLKGVDSTLKIQPAKLEDSAVYLCASSLDHSTDTQYFGPGTRLTVL.

This chain connects TRBV7-6 to TRBJ2-7; 9 nucleotides align to TRBD1. The length of the CDR3 is 14 residues. Per germline, CDR1 SGHVS and CDR2 FNYEAQ. The V and J ends lost 5 bases and 5 bases, in that order; junction bases with no gene match: 7. CDR3 coding DNA: TGTGCCAGCAGCCCACGGGACAGGGTCAACGAGCAGTACTTC. Protein product: CASSPRDRVNEQYF.

Regarding this clonotype: A junction end diverges from the germline sequence, so it may reflect a read error. The chain carries TRBV7-2 and TRBJ2-1, with 11 bases identical to TRBD2. CDR3 size: 14 residues. Germline-derived CDR1 and CDR2 are SGHTA and FQGNSA. The CDR3 coding sequence is TGTGCCAGCAGATTAGCGGGAGGGCCCGGTGAGCAGTTCTTC. Its translation: CASRLAGGPGEQFF.

The chain combines TRBV7-2 with TRBJ2-7; 13 nucleotides agree with TRBD2. After removal of 5 bases from V and 3 bases from J, the junction contained 4 bases not matched to a gene. The CDR3 extends over 15 amino acids. Germline CDR1 reads SGHTA; CDR2 reads FQGNSA. Here the CDR3 DNA reads TGTGCCAGCAGCCGGACTAGCGGGAGCGACTACGAGCAGTACTTC. This encodes CASSRTSGSDYEQYF.

This clonotype was found many times. The chain carries TRBV7-8 and TRBJ1-1; 7 bases are shared with TRBD1. Germline loops: CDR1 SGHVS, CDR2 FQNEAQ. This CDR3 is 14 amino acids long. Trimming removed 1 base from V and 4 bases from J; junction bases left unmatched: 3. The CDR3 DNA reads TGTGCCAGCAGCTTAGAAGGGGGCTTCACTGAAGCTTTCTTT. Encoded protein: CASSLEGGFTEAFF. Based on the CDR3 plus reference TRBV7-8 and TRBJ1-1, the full variable domain is GAGVSQSPRYKVAKRGQDVALRCDPISGHVSLFWYQQALGQGPEFLTYFQNEAQLDKSGLPSDRFFAERPEGSVSTLKIQRTQQEDSAVYLCASSLEGGFTEAFFGQGTRLTVV.

This clonotype was seen ten or more times. The chain carries TRBV28 and TRBJ2-5, with 9 bases matching TRBD2. With V trimmed by 3 bases and J by 5 bases, 22 bases remained unmatched. CDR1 and CDR2 (germline): MDHEN, SYDVKM. The CDR3 is made up of 20 amino acids. The CDR3 DNA follows: TGTGCCAGCAGTTTTGCCCACTCACCCAGGCTAGCGGGAAAGGAGGAGACCCAGTACTTC. It yields the protein CASSFAHSPRLAGKEETQYF.

This clonotype was seen only a few times. The chain links TRBV29-1 to TRBJ2-1; D is uncertain. The CDR3 is made up of 13 amino acids. Germline CDR1 is SQVTM and CDR2 is ANQGSEA. Trimming took off 1 base at V and 9 bases at J, with 13 bases between the two ends. CDR3 sequence: CSVEVVGLGEQFF. The CDR3 coding sequence is TGCAGCGTTGAAGTGGTGGGGTTAGGTGAGCAGTTCTTC.

This clonotype showed up just once. This may be a read error: a much more frequent sequence differs by one nucleotide. The chain combines TRBV12-3 or TRBV12-4 with TRBJ1-4; a weak D match, TRBD1 (5 bases). This CDR3 spans 14 amino acids. The CDR3 coding sequence is TGTGCCAGCAGCCGGAGGGGTTCTAATGAAAAACTGTCTTTT. It encodes CASSRRGSNEKLSF.

The V and J genes are TRBV7-9 and TRBJ2-7, with 7 bases aligning to TRBD1. CDR3 length: 15 amino acids. From germline, CDR1 is SEHNR and CDR2 FQNEAQ (reference sequence). V lost 2 bases, J lost 3 bases, and 7 bases stayed unmatched. CDR3 residues: CASSLTGQRVYEQYF. Here the CDR3 DNA reads TGTGCCAGCAGCTTAACGGGACAGAGGGTCTACGAGCAGTACTTC.

This clonotype showed up many times. The chain links TRBV27 to TRBJ2-2, with 7 positions matching TRBD2. V gave up 2 bases and J gave up 4 bases; unmatched junction bases: 4. CDR1 MNHEY and CDR2 SMNVEV come from the germline V gene (reference sequence). This CDR3 has 15 amino acids. This CDR3 reads CASSLNGRSTGELFF. The CDR3 DNA is TGTGCCAGCAGTTTAAACGGGAGGAGCACCGGGGAGCTGTTTTTT.

This clonotype was observed at least ten times. The CDR3 DNA reads TGTGCCAGCAGTTTGGGGACAGGGGTTCGCAATCAGCCCCAGCATTTT. The encoded protein is CASSLGTGVRNQPQHF. The V and J genes are TRBV12-3 or TRBV12-4 and TRBJ1-5; TRBD1 aligns across 10 bases. This CDR3 has 16 amino acids. V was clipped by 3 bases and J by 2 bases; unmatched bases: 4.

This clonotype came up many times. This chain joins TRBV10-2 and TRBJ2-7; 9 nucleotides align to TRBD1. This CDR3 has 17 residues. The V and J ends lost 5 bases and 6 bases, in that order; junction bases with no gene match: 17. Germline V lookup: CDR1 WSHSY, CDR2 SAAADI. CDR3 sequence reads: CASSSLRTGQGIGEQYF. The CDR3 coding sequence is TGCGCCAGCAGTAGTCTTCGTACGGGACAGGGAATTGGCGAGCAGTACTTC.

This clonotype was counted ten times or more. This chain uses TRBV7-2 with TRBJ2-1; 13 nucleotides match TRBD2. J gave up 0 bases and V 4 bases, and 9 bases lay outside the gene matches. The CDR3 sequence is 19 residues long. CDR1 SGHTA and CDR2 FQGNSA come from the germline V gene. The CDR3 loop is CASSSSGTSGIRSYNEQFF. The CDR3 DNA follows: TGTGCCAGCAGCTCATCCGGGACTAGCGGGATCCGCTCCTACAATGAGCAGTTCTTC.

The chain is built from TRBV30 and TRBJ1-2; 7 nucleotides align to TRBD1. V was pared by 2 bases and J by 3 bases, with 9 bases of the junction left unmatched. Germline CDR1 reads GTSNPN; CDR2 reads SVGIG (reference sequence). This CDR3 region has 15 residues. CDR3 region: CAWSRKGARDYGYTF. Written as DNA, the CDR3 is TGTGCCTGGAGTAGGAAGGGGGCCCGGGACTATGGCTACACCTTC.

This clonotype was seen repeatedly, ten times or more. The V gene is TRBV30, the J gene TRBJ2-6; 9 nucleotides agree with TRBD1. Trimming cost V 1 base and J 0 bases; bases outside gene matches: 4. The CDR3 extends over 17 amino acids. Germline V CDR1 and CDR2: GTSNPN, SVGIG (reference sequence). The CDR3 here is CAWSGGQGYSGANVLTF. The CDR3 coding sequence is TGTGCCTGGAGTGGGGGACAGGGTTACTCTGGGGCCAACGTCCTGACTTTC.

This clonotype was seen at least ten times. The chain uses TRBV29-1 and TRBJ2-1; a possible D gene is TRBD1 (6 bases). The length of the CDR3 is 12 residues. Trimming removed 5 bases at V and 3 bases at J, with 8 bases between. The germline CDR1 and CDR2 sequences are SQVTM and ANQGSEA. CDR3 coding DNA: TGCAGCGTTCGGACAGACTACAATGAGCAGTTCTTC. Translated, it gives CSVRTDYNEQFF.

This clonotype was found many times. The CDR3 DNA is TGCAGCGTTGAAGAGGCAGGGAGAGGCGGCTACACCTTC. Residues: CSVEEAGRGGYTF. The chain has TRBV29-1 and TRBJ1-2; D is possibly TRBD1 (5 bases). Deletions cut 0 bases from V and 8 bases from J, with 13 bases between. This CDR3 has 13 residues. Looked up from germline, CDR1 is SQVTM and CDR2 is ANQGSEA. The complete variable domain, with remaining parts taken from reference TRBV29-1 and TRBJ1-2, reads SAVISQKPSRDICQRGTSLTIQCQVDSQVTMMFWYRQQPGQSLTLIATANQGSEATYESGFVIDKFPISRPNLTFSTLTVSNMSPEDSSIYLCSVEEAGRGGYTFGSGTRLTVV.

This clonotype was observed many times. This rearrangement joins TRBV7-9 to TRBJ1-6, with D maybe TRBD1 (5 bases). Between the trimmed V and J ends, which lost 2 bases and 5 bases, there was a span of 10 bases. CDR1 is SEHNR, CDR2 FQNEAQ, per germline (reference sequence). There are 15 residues in the CDR3. The CDR3 reads CASSLMGPDNSPLHF. CDR3 nucleotides: TGTGCCAGCAGCTTAATGGGGCCGGATAATTCACCCCTCCACTTT.

The CDR3 protein is CSAVSRGRRTEAFF. In DNA form, the CDR3 reads TGCAGTGCAGTATCCAGGGGGCGCCGGACTGAAGCTTTCTTT. The J gene is TRBJ1-1, the V gene TRBV20-1; 8 positions match TRBD1. V lost 6 bases and J lost 5; bases outside the gene matches: 11. Germline V gives CDR1 DFQATT, CDR2 SNEGSKA (reference sequence). The CDR3 sequence is 14 residues long.